Listed below are T cell receptor beta chains from one sample, sequenced in a study of blood T cell repertoires in COVID-19. The table came from immunoSEQ multiplex PCR; TCRdb's copy has only in-frame clones and leaves some out. The table shows under 300,000 clones, with about 88% occurring only once. Sequences were obtained from peripheral blood. These receptors were obtained from a woman in her forties who had recovered from COVID-19. CDR3s include the opening cysteine and the closing phenylalanine or tryptophan. The D gene is left open where the match is weak. The size entry is marked missing in some rows and otherwise reads once, few, many or a size class.

TRBV6-5,TRBJ2-1,12,.,.,TGTGCCAGCGGGAGGATGAGGAATGAGCAGTTCTTC,CASGRMRNEQFF
TRBV7-2,TRBJ1-3,16,once,.,TGTGCCAGCAGCTTAGTGAGGAGTGGCACTGGAAACACCATATATTTT,CASSLVRSGTGNTIYF
TRBV2,TRBJ2-5,12,.,.,TGTGCCAGCAGTGAGAGTGAAGAGACCCAGTACTTC,CASSESEETQYF
TRBV7-9,TRBJ2-7,15,.,.,TGTGCCAGCAGTTCCCGACTCCTGGGGGGAGACGAGCAGTACTTC,CASSSRLLGGDEQYF
TRBV2,TRBJ2-7,14,.,.,TGTGCCAGCAGTCCGAGTGTATCATCCTACGAGCAGTACTTC,CASSPSVSSYEQYF
TRBV19,TRBJ2-6,15,.,.,TGTGCCAGTAGTATAGAGGCATTTGGGGCCAACGTCCTGACTTTC,CASSIEAFGANVLTF
TRBV6-2/TRBV6-3,TRBJ2-7,17,.,.,TGTGCCAGCAGTTACTCCCAAAGAGGCAAAGGGGCGTACGAGCAGTACTTC,CASSYSQRGKGAYEQYF
TRBV4-3,TRBJ2-7,16,.,TRBD2,TGCGCCAGCAGCCGAACACTAGCGGGGGAGACCTACGAGCAGTACTTC,CASSRTLAGETYEQYF
TRBV5-8,TRBJ2-1,15,.,.,TGTGCCAGGGGGACTGGGGACAGTTCCTACAATGAGCAGTTCTTC,CARGTGDSSYNEQFF
TRBV12-3/TRBV12-4,TRBJ2-4,13,.,.,TGTGCCAGCAGTAGGGACTCTTTAAACATTCAGTACTTC,CASSRDSLNIQYF
TRBV6-6,TRBJ2-6,19,.,TRBD2,TGTGCCAGCAGTCTGAGGACTAGCGGGACGTTCTCTGGGGCCAACGTCCTGACTTTC,CASSLRTSGTFSGANVLTF
TRBV7-8,TRBJ2-7,15,few,TRBD2,TGTGCCAGCAGCTCGGGACTAGCGGGCTACTACGAGCAGTACTTC,CASSSGLAGYYEQYF
TRBV4-3,TRBJ2-2,16,.,TRBD2,TGCGCCAGCAGCCGCGAAGGACTAGCGGGGGCCGGGGAGCTGTTTTTT,CASSREGLAGAGELFF
TRBV6-5,TRBJ2-2,14,.,.,TGTGCCACCCTGGGACTGTATTCGACCGGGGAGCTGTTTTTT,CATLGLYSTGELFF
TRBV13,TRBJ2-2,17,.,.,TGTGCCAGCAGCTTTATAAAGGAACAGGGAAACACCGGGGAGCTGTTTTTT,CASSFIKEQGNTGELFF
TRBV30,TRBJ1-5,12,.,.,TGTGCCTGGAGACAGGACCTGGGGCCCCAGCATTTT,CAWRQDLGPQHF
TRBV19,TRBJ1-2,14,.,.,TGTGCCAGTAGTAAGACAGGCAACACCGTGGGCTACACCTTC,CASSKTGNTVGYTF
TRBV24-1,TRBJ2-5,15,.,TRBD2,TGTGCCACCAGCGGTACTAGCGGGAGGCAAGAGACCCAGTACTTC,CATSGTSGRQETQYF
TRBV2,TRBJ1-2,13,.,.,TGTGCCAGCACCCAAGGCAGGGATGGGGGCTACACCTTC,CASTQGRDGGYTF
TRBV2,TRBJ2-7,15,.,.,TGTGCCAGCAGTTTCCCGACGGGGACTCGATACGAGCAGTACTTC,CASSFPTGTRYEQYF
TRBV30,TRBJ1-4,17,.,TRBD1,TGTGCCTGGAGTTCCACCGGGACAGCAAGAGGTCGGGAAAAACTGTTTTTT,CAWSSTGTARGREKLFF
TRBV4-3,TRBJ1-6,16,.,TRBD1,TGCGCCAGCAGCCAATCCGGGACAGGGGGTAATTCACCCCTCCACTTT,CASSQSGTGGNSPLHF
TRBV12-3/TRBV12-4,TRBJ2-1,12,.,.,TGTGCCAGCAGTCCGCTAGGAACTGAGCAGTTCTTC,CASSPLGTEQFF
TRBV7-3,TRBJ2-5,17,.,TRBD2,TGTGCCAGCAGCTTAACCCCGCTAGCGGGGGGTGGAGAGACCCAGTACTTC,CASSLTPLAGGGETQYF
TRBV6-5,TRBJ1-3,15,.,TRBD1,TGTGCCAGCAGGGGGGGACAGTCCTCTGGAAACACCATATATTTT,CASRGGQSSGNTIYF
TRBV24-1,TRBJ2-3,17,.,.,TGTGCCACCAGTGATCCCTCCTCCAGGGGCGGCACAGATACGCAGTATTTT,CATSDPSSRGGTDTQYF
TRBV18,TRBJ2-3,14,.,TRBD1,TGTGCCAGCTCACTGGGACAGGGCACAGATACGCAGTATTTT,CASSLGQGTDTQYF
TRBV24-1,TRBJ2-5,18,.,.,TGTGCCACCAGTGACGCCCGGGGGACAGCCAAGGGACAAGAGACCCAGTACTTC,CATSDARGTAKGQETQYF
TRBV3-1/TRBV3-2,TRBJ1-3,14,many,.,TGTGCCAGCAGCCGACAGAACTCTGGAAACACCATATATTTT,CASSRQNSGNTIYF
TRBV6-5,TRBJ2-2,16,.,TRBD2,TGTGCCAGCAGTTCGACTAGCGGGAGGTTGTTCGGGGAGCTGTTTTTT,CASSSTSGRLFGELFF
TRBV30,TRBJ2-1,12,.,.,TGTGCCTGGAGTTCCCTCCGCAATGAGCAGTTCTTC,CAWSSLRNEQFF
TRBV5-1,TRBJ2-7,15,.,.,TGCGCCAGCAGCTTGGGGAGCGGGCCCTCCTACGAGCAGTACTTC,CASSLGSGPSYEQYF
TRBV5-4,TRBJ1-4,15,.,.,TGTGCCAGCAGCTTGAGTGGCGGTTCTAATGAAAAACTGTTTTTT,CASSLSGGSNEKLFF
TRBV18,TRBJ2-1,14,.,TRBD2,TGTGCCAGCTCACCGGGACTAGCGTACAATGAGCAGTTCTTC,CASSPGLAYNEQFF
TRBV27,TRBJ1-2,14,.,TRBD1,TGTGCCAGCACCGCACAGGGGGGTAACTATGGCTACACCTTC,CASTAQGGNYGYTF
TRBV7-9,TRBJ1-4,18,few,TRBD1,TGTGCCAGCAGCTTTCAGGGAGGACAGGGACACTTTCTTGAAAAACTGTTTTTT,CASSFQGGQGHFLEKLFF
TRBV7-8,TRBJ1-4,14,.,TRBD1,TGTGCCAGCAGCTTAGGACAGGGCAATGAAAAACTGTTTTTT,CASSLGQGNEKLFF
TRBV2,TRBJ2-7,12,.,.,TGTGCCAGCGAAACAGGGCGGCTCGAGCAGTACTTC,CASETGRLEQYF
TRBV7-9,TRBJ2-7,17,.,TRBD1,TGTGCCAGCAGCTTAGGAGGTCGTGGGGACAGAGCCTACGAGCAGTACTTC,CASSLGGRGDRAYEQYF
TRBV7-2,TRBJ1-6,13,.,.,TGTGCCAGCGGACTGATATGGCCCTCCACCCTCCACTTT,CASGLIWPSTLHF
TRBV27,TRBJ1-3,22,.,TRBD1,TGTGCCAGCAGCTCGGCCGGTTTTCTTCCCGGGACAGGGAAGTCGGCTGGAAACACCATATATTTT,CASSSAGFLPGTGKSAGNTIYF
TRBV28,TRBJ2-7,13,.,TRBD2,TGTGCCAGCAGCTACGGGGGGACCTACGAGCAGTACTTC,CASSYGGTYEQYF
TRBV14,TRBJ1-2,14,.,TRBD1,TGTGCCAGCAGCCAAGGACAGGGGGCGTTTGGCTACACCTTC,CASSQGQGAFGYTF
TRBV29-1,TRBJ2-7,13,.,TRBD1,TGCAGCGTTGAGGCCACAGGGGCGGACGAGCAGTACTTC,CSVEATGADEQYF
TRBV24-1,TRBJ1-5,20,.,.,TGTGCCACCAGTGATTTTCTTACAGGGACCCCTAGACTTAGCAATCAGCCCCAGCATTTT,CATSDFLTGTPRLSNQPQHF
TRBV6-6,TRBJ2-7,17,once,.,TGTGCCAGCAGTCCCACTGGGGGGGGCCCAAGCTCCTACGAGCAGTACTTC,CASSPTGGGPSSYEQYF
TRBV6-5,TRBJ1-2,14,.,.,TGTGCCAGCAGTTACACCACAGGTCCGTTGGGCTACACCTTC,CASSYTTGPLGYTF
TRBV3-1/TRBV3-2,TRBJ1-2,12,.,.,TGTGCCAGCAGCCGACCACAGCCTGGCTACACCTTC,CASSRPQPGYTF
TRBV27,TRBJ2-7,14,.,.,TGTGCCAGCAGTTTAACTTTCCTCTCCTACGAGCAGTACTTC,CASSLTFLSYEQYF
TRBV2,TRBJ2-2,15,.,TRBD1,TGTGCCAGCAGTGAAGACAGGGGGCAATATCGGGAGCTGTTTTTT,CASSEDRGQYRELFF
TRBV14,TRBJ2-3,17,.,TRBD2,TGTGCCAGCAGCCTCCCCTGGGGAAGCGGGGGAATAGATACGCAGTATTTT,CASSLPWGSGGIDTQYF
TRBV19,TRBJ2-1,17,.,TRBD2,TGTGCCAGTAGTATAGCTCTTTGGCCGGGGGGGATCAATGAGCAGTTCTTC,CASSIALWPGGINEQFF
TRBV5-1,TRBJ2-1,11,.,.,TGCGCCAGCAGCTTGGAACAAGAGCAGTTCTTC,CASSLEQEQFF
TRBV5-1,TRBJ2-7,16,.,TRBD1,TGCGCCAGCAGCTTGGGGACAGGGGGCAGGTCCTACGAGCAGTACTTC,CASSLGTGGRSYEQYF
TRBV27,TRBJ2-7,16,.,.,TGTGCCAGCAGTTTCCGCGGACAGCCAAGAGTCTACGAGCAGTACTTC,CASSFRGQPRVYEQYF
TRBV30,TRBJ2-1,13,once,.,TGTGCCTGGAGTGTACGCAGTGACAATGAGCAGTTCTTC,CAWSVRSDNEQFF
TRBV7-8,TRBJ1-4,17,.,TRBD1,TGTGCCAGCAGCTTAGGCGGCAGGGGGCCGTCTAATGAAAAACTGTTTTTT,CASSLGGRGPSNEKLFF